This T cell receptor (beta chain) was identified in a study of T cell responses to AZD1222 COVID-19 vaccine. Study results and limitations: Nearly half of spike-specific TCRs reportedly target variant regions that are unmutated in the B.1.351 and B.1.1.7 variants. It should be noted that donors were predominantly white British and more often female, and clonal diversity was possibly underestimated.

The CDR3 consists of 15 residues. V dropped 9 bases and J dropped 2; count of bases not matched to a gene: 7. Germline V gene data show CDR1 as SNHLY and CDR2 as FYNNEI. Turning to this clone: Its antigen is currently unknown.

Sequencing used immunoSEQ multiplex PCR; TCRdb keeps in-frame clones, though not all of them. The table shows fewer than 180,000 clones, with approximately 94% occurring only once. This TCR was recovered from an adult in good health. This material consisted of peripheral blood, taken on day 0 of AZD1222 vaccination. The chain recombines TRBV2 with TRBJ2-2; 9 bases are shared with TRBD2. CDR3 amino acids: CASALGLANTGELFF. In nucleotides, the CDR3 is TGTGCCAGTGCTCTGGGACTAGCTAACACCGGGGAGCTGTTTTTT.